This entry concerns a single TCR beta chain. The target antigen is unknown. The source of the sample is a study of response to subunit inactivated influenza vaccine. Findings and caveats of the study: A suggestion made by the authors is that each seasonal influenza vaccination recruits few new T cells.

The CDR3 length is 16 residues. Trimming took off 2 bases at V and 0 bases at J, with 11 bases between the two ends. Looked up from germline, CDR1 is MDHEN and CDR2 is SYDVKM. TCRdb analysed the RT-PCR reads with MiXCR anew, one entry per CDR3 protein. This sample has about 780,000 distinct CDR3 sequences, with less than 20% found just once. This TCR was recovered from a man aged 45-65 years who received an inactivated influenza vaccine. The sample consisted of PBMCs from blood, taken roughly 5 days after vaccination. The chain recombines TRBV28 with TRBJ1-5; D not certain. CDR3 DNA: TGTGCCAGCAGTTTAATTCAGGTTATTAGCAATCAGCCCCAGCATTTT. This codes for CASSLIQVISNQPQHF.